The entry below gives a single TCR beta chain sequence along with its context. This specimen comes from a study of blood T cell repertoires in COVID-19. Study-level information: Acute and convalescent COVID-19 samples came from the United States, Italy and Spain. PBMCs, B-cell-depleted T cells, or T cells provided the cDNA or gDNA that made up the material.

The V and J ends lost 0 bases and 6 bases respectively, with 12 bases between them. There are 13 residues in the CDR3. The germline gives CDR1 SQVTM, CDR2 ANQGSEA. Participants had their cohort set by participant-reported clinical history. Clones were read by immunoSEQ multiplex PCR, and TCRdb kept only the in-frame ones, dropping some. The table lists around 180,000 clones, approximately 84% of them singletons. The sequence derives from a man between 45 and 60 years old who had recovered from COVID-19. The specimen was PBMCs or T cells enriched from blood (not recorded which). The chain joins TRBV29-1 to TRBJ2-7; D uncertain. The CDR3: CSVEDPTGGEQYF. The CDR3 DNA is TGCAGCGTTGAAGATCCAACGGGTGGCGAGCAGTACTTC.